The clone carrying this T cell receptor (beta chain) was counted between two and nine times. Its specificity is unknown. Built from TCR beta cDNA, the libraries had unique molecular identifiers in them. It was from about 0.98 to 11 million T cells that about 500,000 cDNA molecules came. TCRdb processed the PCR reads anew with MiXCR; each CDR3 protein has one entry. The sample holds 740,000 or so distinct CDR3 sequences, about 53% seen once. These data are taken from a study of post-analysis software for immune sequencing data. Looking at the study overall: As for disease course, relapsing-remitting, secondary progressive and progressive-relapsing multiple sclerosis were all included.

V dropped 6 bases and J dropped 1 base, with 9 bases sitting between them. The CDR3 is made up of 12 amino acids. CDR1 and CDR2 from the germline V gene are DFQATT and SNEGSKA (reference sequence). Study-level results: Samples from a shared batch, those prepared together, strongly co-clustered by F measure. There was significantly lower normalized Chao1 diversity in multiple sclerosis patients than in controls. Patients carried roughly 5 TRBV segments more frequently than controls did, and TRBV5-6, TRBV5-1 and TRBV20-1 were among them.

The sequence came from a girl between 10 and 17 years old with multiple sclerosis. The chain uses TRBV20-1 and TRBJ1-1; weak D call: TRBD1 (6 bases). Sequencing was done on a sample of blood. CDR3 loop: CSAAQGNTEAFF. CDR3 in DNA: TGCAGTGCGGCACAGGGGAACACTGAAGCTTTCTTT.